A single T cell receptor beta chain is shown here with its context. Germline is not matched at one junction end, which may reflect a read error. The data stem from a study of blood T cell repertoires in COVID-19. Across the study: Some COVID-19 samples were acute and others convalescent; all came from the United States, Italy and Spain. In each case, the material was cDNA or gDNA derived from T cells, B-cell-depleted T cells, or PBMCs.

The data were produced by immunoSEQ multiplex PCR, yet TCRdb's version contains in-frame clones alone and is incomplete. This table has tens of thousands of clones, less than 85% appearing once. The germline V gene encodes CDR1 SGHRS and CDR2 YFSETQ. The CDR3 is 16 amino acids. The chain is built from TRBV5-1 and TRBJ1-6; D may be TRBD1 (6 bases). The sequence came from a woman aged 70-85 years with acute or convalescent COVID-19. Sequenced: peripheral blood. The CDR3: CASSRRQDSFNSPLHF. In nucleotides, the CDR3 is TGCGCCAGCAGCAGACGACAGGATTCCTTTAATTCACCCCTCCACTTT.